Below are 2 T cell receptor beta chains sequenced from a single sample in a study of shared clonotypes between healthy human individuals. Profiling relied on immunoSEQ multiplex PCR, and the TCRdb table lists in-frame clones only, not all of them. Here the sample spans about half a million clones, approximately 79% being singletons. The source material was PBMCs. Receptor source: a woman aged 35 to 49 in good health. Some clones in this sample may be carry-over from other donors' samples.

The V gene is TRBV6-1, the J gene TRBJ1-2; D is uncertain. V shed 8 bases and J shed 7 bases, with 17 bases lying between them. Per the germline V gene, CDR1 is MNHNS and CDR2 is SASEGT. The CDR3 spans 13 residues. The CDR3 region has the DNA TGTGCCAGCGGTCGGGCGCGTGCGCTTGGCTACACCTTC. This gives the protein CASGRARALGYTF.

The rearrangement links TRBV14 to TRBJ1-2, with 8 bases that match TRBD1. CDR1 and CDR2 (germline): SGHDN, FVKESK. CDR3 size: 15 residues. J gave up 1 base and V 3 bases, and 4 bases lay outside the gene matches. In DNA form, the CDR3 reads TGTGCCAGCAGCCACCGACAGGGGTTTAACTATGGCTACACCTTC. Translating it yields CASSHRQGFNYGYTF. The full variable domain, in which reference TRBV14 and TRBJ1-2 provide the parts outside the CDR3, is EAGVTQFPSHSVIEKGQTVTLRCDPISGHDNLYWYRRVMGKEIKFLLHFVKESKQDESGMPNNRFLAERTGGTYSTLKVQPAELEDSGVYFCASSHRQGFNYGYTFGSGTRLTVV.